The following is a T cell receptor (beta chain) sequence with its context. There is no known antigen for this receptor. Per-nucleotide qualities are absent, and no much larger clonotype sits a single base away. This record comes from a study of blood T cell repertoires in COVID-19 (TCRdb year 2020). About the full investigation: Samples covering the acute and convalescent phases of COVID-19 were provided by collaborators in the United States, Italy and Spain. The material from the prospective study consisted of cDNA or gDNA derived from T cells, B-cell-depleted T cells, or PBMCs. Deeply sampled blood TCRbeta repertoires from subjects exposed to, actively infected with, or recovered from COVID-19 were included in the dataset. The repertoires were made available in a free public database intended to serve as a resource for research on the immune response to SARS-CoV-2. The samples were drawn from the first 160 participants of the ongoing ImmuneRACE study and from under 1,500 subjects provided by 6 global collaborators. A de-identified subject ID, COVID-19 status, age in years and sex were almost always included in the sample metadata. HLA class I and class II types, where available, came from metadata supplied by the sample provider rather than from assay-based typing. The research as a whole found: Clinical and demographic metadata were provided uncurated, with the amount varying by source and participant.

The germline V gene gives CDR1 as SGDLS and CDR2 as YYNGEE. Reading from cysteine to phenylalanine, the CDR3 counts 14 amino acids. Left in the record is the CDR3 DNA by itself, 42 bases read in frame from the first base. V was cut back by 0 bases and J by 3 bases, leaving a gap of 9 bases between them. TCRbeta CDR3 regions were amplified from genomic DNA by means of the immunoSEQ Assay, a bias-controlled multiplex PCR. The study's own analysis went as follows. Nucleated cell counts per sample were estimated from amplification of reference gene primers within the assay. Sequence reads were collapsed and filtered to measure the absolute abundance of every unique TCRbeta CDR3 rearrangement. For each sample, productive Simpson clonality was calculated by taking the square root of Simpson's diversity index across productive rearrangements. Held by TCRdb, this immuneACCESS table contains in-frame sequences only and omits some clones. Under half of the omission traces to an unresolved V gene where checked; the cause of the rest is unknown. V, J and clone size were drawn from that table, and D and trimming were deduced from the DNA. This sample has 150,000 to 200,000 clones in its table, and roughly 90% of those were observed once. Together, the top ten hold about a sixth of the sample.

Each collaborating institution followed its own protocols to collect whole blood in K2EDTA tubes. For TCRbeta analysis, collaborators shipped samples as frozen whole blood, isolated PBMCs, or DNA extracted from either of those sample types. The receptor was derived from a man between 60 and 70 years old with active or convalescent COVID-19. The rearrangement combines TRBV9 with TRBJ1-2; a tentative D match to TRBD1 spans 6 bases. Sequenced: peripheral blood. Read as DNA, the sequence is TGTGCCAGCAGCGTAGACAGGGAGTACTATGGCTACACCTTC. It translates to CASSVDREYYGYTF.